This TCR beta chain emerged from a study of response to subunit inactivated influenza vaccine. MiXCR was run by TCRdb on the RT-PCR reads, yielding one entry per CDR3 protein. The sample lists roughly 710,000 distinct CDR3 sequences; around 15% were seen once. CDR1 and CDR2 from the germline V gene are MNHEY and SVGAGI. Trimming removed 6 bases from V and 3 bases from J, with 15 bases in between. This CDR3 comprises 15 residues. This clonotype occurred a few times. As yet, its antigen is unknown. Broader study findings: After each seasonal influenza vaccination, few new T cells are recruited, the authors suggested.

The source material was PBMCs from blood, sampled approximately 15 days before vaccination. This clonotype originated in a man in his fifties or sixties who received an inactivated influenza vaccine. The chain employs TRBV6-5 and TRBJ1-5, with D perhaps TRBD1 (5 bases). CDR3 sequence reads: CASSAPDSPNQPQHF. Written as DNA, the CDR3 is TGTGCCAGCAGCGCTCCCGACAGCCCCAATCAGCCCCAGCATTTT.